These 12 T cell receptor beta chains share one sample of origin, sequenced in a study of T cell changes during pregnancy in multiple sclerosis. Profiled with immunoSEQ multiplex PCR; TCRdb holds only in-frame clones, not every one. The sample carries tens of thousands of clones, 90% to 95% recorded once. Material: CD8+ T cells from peripheral blood mononuclear cells, obtained in the second trimester of pregnancy. The receptors derive from a female donor with multiple sclerosis, enrolled in a pregnancy study.

V is TRBV7-2 and J is TRBJ2-7; D not resolved. CDR1 SGHTA and CDR2 FQGNSA come from the germline V gene. The V gene lost 3 bases and the J gene lost 4 bases, with 7 bases spanning the gap. The CDR3 has 12 amino acids. CDR3 bases: TGTGCCAGCAGCTTTTGGCGGTACGAGCAGTACTTC. This codes for CASSFWRYEQYF.

The rearrangement uses TRBV9 and TRBJ1-1, with 7 bases identical to TRBD1. CDR3 size: 11 residues. Trimming took 3 bases from V and 7 from J; bases not matched to a gene: 0. Germline CDR1 reads SGDLS; CDR2 reads YYNGEE. Here the CDR3 DNA reads TGTGCCAGCAGCGACAGGGGTGAAGCTTTCTTT. Its protein is CASSDRGEAFF.

The V gene is TRBV11-3, the J gene TRBJ2-1; D is uncertain. Germline CDR1 reads SGHNT; CDR2 reads YENEEA. The CDR3 length is 14 residues. Trimming took off 5 bases at V and 7 bases at J, with 15 bases between the two ends. The CDR3 spells CASSPLAGGNEQFF. The CDR3 DNA reads TGTGCCAGCAGCCCCCTGGCAGGTGGGAATGAGCAGTTCTTC.

The chain recombines TRBV28 with TRBJ1-1, with TRBD1 matching 8 bases. Trimming removed 0 bases from V and 3 bases from J; junction bases left unmatched: 9. In germline, CDR1 is MDHEN, CDR2 SYDVKM. The CDR3 is 17 amino acids. The CDR3 DNA is TGTGCCAGCAGTTTATGGGGTACAGGGGGAGGTGACACTGAAGCTTTCTTT. Protein: CASSLWGTGGGDTEAFF.

V gene TRBV27 combines with J gene TRBJ1-1; D is possibly TRBD1 (6 bases). The V end lost 8 bases, the J end lost 0 bases, and 13 bases lay between the germline ends. Germline CDR1 reads MNHEY; CDR2 reads SMNVEV (reference sequence). CDR3 length: 14 amino acids. The CDR3 bases are TGTGCCAGCTCTCCAGGGGTCATGAACACTGAAGCTTTCTTT. Its protein product is CASSPGVMNTEAFF.

The chain employs TRBV27 and TRBJ2-7; tentative D call: TRBD1 (6 bases). Germline V CDR1 and CDR2: MNHEY, SMNVEV (reference sequence). The CDR3 is 15 amino acids. V dropped 2 bases and J dropped 3 bases, with 14 bases sitting between them. The CDR3 DNA is TGTGCCAGCAGTTTAGAGGCGCAGGGGAGCTACGAGCAGTACTTC. As protein: CASSLEAQGSYEQYF.

The chain joins TRBV6-5 to TRBJ2-2; perhaps TRBD1 as D (6 bases). Germline CDR1 reads MNHEY; CDR2 reads SVGAGI. There are 13 residues in the CDR3. Trimming removed 9 bases at V and 3 bases at J, with 11 bases between. In DNA form, the CDR3 reads TGTGCCAGTCGGACAGCCTACACCGGGGAGCTGTTTTTT. Protein product: CASRTAYTGELFF.

The rearrangement uses TRBV2 and TRBJ2-3, with TRBD2 matching over 7 bases. Germline CDR1 and CDR2: SNHLY and FYNNEI. V was clipped by 6 bases and J by 2 bases; unmatched bases: 20. This CDR3 spans 19 amino acids. The CDR3 here is CASSSLEGLSGIDTDTQYF. The CDR3 DNA follows: TGTGCCAGCAGCTCCTTAGAGGGTCTGAGCGGGATCGACACAGATACGCAGTATTTT.

V usage is TRBV6-5 and J usage is TRBJ2-3; D is possibly TRBD2 (7 bases). The CDR3 runs to 13 residues. V lost 10 bases to trimming and J lost 5 bases, with 16 bases between them. Germline-derived CDR1 and CDR2 are MNHEY and SVGAGI. The CDR3 sequence is CATQIGGQDTQYF. CDR3 nucleotides: TGTGCCACTCAAATCGGGGGGCAAGATACGCAGTATTTT.

The rearrangement uses TRBV29-1 and TRBJ1-1, with D possibly matching TRBD1 (6 bases). Germline assignment: CDR1 SQVTM and CDR2 ANQGSEA. The CDR3 runs 13 residues. V was shortened by 5 bases and J by 1 base, with 11 bases between the two germline ends. Here the CDR3 DNA reads TGCAGCGTTAACAGGGTGGGGAACACTGAAGCTTTCTTT. Translation gives CSVNRVGNTEAFF.

The chain couples TRBV2 to TRBJ1-1, with TRBD1 matching over 9 bases. The CDR3 length is 14 residues. The germline CDR1 and CDR2 sequences are SNHLY and FYNNEI. The V segment lost 7 bases and the J segment 0 bases; nucleotides outside the gene matches: 3. The DNA of the CDR3 is TGTGCCAGCACCTGGACAGGGGTGAACACTGAAGCTTTCTTT. This codes for CASTWTGVNTEAFF.

The V and J genes are TRBV11-2 and TRBJ1-1; 8 nucleotides line up with TRBD1. There are 14 residues in the CDR3. Trimming took 2 bases from V and 9 from J; bases not matched to a gene: 8. CDR1 is SGHAT, CDR2 FQNNGV, per germline. CDR3 sequence: CASSLWGQDLQAFF. The CDR3 DNA reads as TGTGCCAGCAGCTTATGGGGACAGGACCTACAAGCTTTCTTT.